The rows below give T cell receptor beta chains drawn from one sample of a study of blood T cells in healthy people across ages. TCRdb recomputed calls from the 5' RACE reads with MiXCR, one row per CDR3 protein. The sample holds around 1,900,000 distinct CDR3 sequences; approximately 40% are singletons and the top ten take under 25%. The sample comprised blood. These receptors were obtained from a human donor in good health. The CDR3 runs from the conserved cysteine through the conserved F or W. A D gene is named only where the DNA matches it firmly. Clone sizes are given selectively: once, few, many, or a class where the clone is expanded.

>-|TRBV5-4|TRBD1|TRBJ2-6
CASSSLLDRVGSGANVLTF
TGTGCCAGCAGCTCCCTATTGGACAGGGTTGGGTCCGGGGCCAACGTCCTGACTTTC
>few|TRBV6-6|TRBD1|TRBJ1-2
CASSYWTGNYGYTF
TGTGCCAGCAGTTACTGGACAGGGAACTATGGCTACACCTTC
>-|TRBV28|TRBD1|TRBJ2-1
CASTLGGSGDEQFF
TGTGCCAGCACCCTAGGGGGCTCTGGGGATGAGCAGTTCTTC
>-|TRBV5-5|-|TRBJ1-3
CASSLISRRSGNTIYF
TGTGCCAGCAGCTTGATTAGCAGGCGCTCTGGAAACACCATATATTTT
>few|TRBV6-5|TRBD2|TRBJ2-3
CASSYSKRGSTDTQYF
TGTGCCAGCAGTTACTCCAAGCGGGGGAGCACAGATACGCAGTATTTT
>-|TRBV9|-|TRBJ1-1
CASSPRWGPNTEAFF
TGTGCCAGCAGCCCACGGTGGGGGCCGAACACTGAAGCTTTCTTT
>-|TRBV12-3/TRBV12-4|-|TRBJ2-7
CASSPTSFGEQYF
TGTGCCAGCAGTCCCACTTCTTTCGGAGAGCAGTACTTC
>few|TRBV7-9|-|TRBJ2-7
CASSSQGGGPYEQYF
TGTGCCAGCAGCTCCCAGGGAGGGGGCCCTTACGAGCAGTACTTC
>-|TRBV4-1|-|TRBJ2-3
CASSQDVLRVNTDTQYF
TGCGCCAGCAGCCAAGATGTGTTGAGGGTCAACACAGATACGCAGTATTTT
>few|TRBV4-1|-|TRBJ2-1
CASSQVGGVRNEQFF
TGCGCCAGCAGCCAAGTCGGCGGGGTGCGGAATGAGCAGTTCTTC
>-|TRBV7-2|-|TRBJ1-2
CASSYQQGFNYGYTF
TGTGCCAGCAGCTATCAGCAGGGATTTAACTATGGCTACACCTTC
>-|TRBV6-4|TRBD1|TRBJ2-7
CASSDQTGDSYEQYF
TGTGCCAGCAGTGACCAGACAGGGGATTCCTACGAGCAGTACTTC
>many|TRBV3-1|-|TRBJ1-2
CASSQEYRGPGHHYGYTF
TGTGCCAGCAGCCAAGAATACCGGGGACCGGGACACCACTATGGCTACACCTTC
>-|TRBV14|-|TRBJ1-3
CASSRIFGNTIYF
TGTGCCAGCAGTCGCATCTTTGGAAACACCATATATTTT
>many|TRBV7-2|-|TRBJ2-1
CASSYFSYNEQFF
TGTGCCAGCAGCTACTTCTCCTACAATGAGCAGTTCTTC
>-|TRBV29-1|TRBD1|TRBJ2-7
CSVETGGPYEQYF
TGCAGCGTGGAGACAGGGGGCCCCTACGAGCAGTACTTC
>-|TRBV20-1|-|TRBJ1-2
CSADLWGYGSGYTF
TGCAGTGCCGATCTCTGGGGCTACGGGTCGGGCTACACCTTC
>few|TRBV25-1|-|TRBJ2-7
CASRGPRDYEQYF
TGTGCCAGCAGGGGACCCCGGGACTACGAGCAGTACTTC
>few|TRBV5-5|-|TRBJ2-7
CASSSRPIVNSYEQYF
TGTGCCAGCAGCTCCCGCCCGATTGTCAACTCCTACGAGCAGTACTTC
>-|TRBV6-2/TRBV6-3|-|TRBJ2-6
CASSPTITGANVLTF
TGTGCCAGCAGTCCTACAATCACTGGGGCCAACGTCCTGACTTTC
>few|TRBV6-6|TRBD1|TRBJ2-7
CASSYTLVGDRAEQYF
TGTGCCAGCAGTTACACCTTAGTAGGGGACAGAGCCGAGCAGTACTTC
>many|TRBV29-1|TRBD1|TRBJ1-2
CSVVPGTGGYGYTF
TGCAGCGTGGTTCCCGGGACAGGGGGCTATGGCTACACCTTC
>-|TRBV7-2|-|TRBJ2-5
CASSLVYLETQYF
TGTGCCAGCAGCTTAGTTTATCTAGAGACCCAGTACTTC
>-|TRBV7-9|-|TRBJ2-7
CASSYEWDYEQYF
TGTGCCAGCAGCTATGAATGGGACTACGAGCAGTACTTC
>-|TRBV7-2|TRBD1|TRBJ2-1
CASSWGQGVYNEQFF
TGTGCCAGCAGCTGGGGACAGGGGGTTTACAATGAGCAGTTCTTC
>few|TRBV29-1|-|TRBJ1-4
CSVEVVEKLFF
TGCAGCGTTGAAGTGGTTGAAAAACTGTTTTTT
>-|TRBV7-9|-|TRBJ1-1
CASSLERGLVSEAFF
TGTGCCAGCAGCTTAGAAAGAGGCCTAGTCTCTGAAGCTTTCTTT
>-|TRBV7-9|TRBD2|TRBJ2-1
CASSPRGSGGAGEQFF
TGTGCCAGCAGCCCCCGTGGGAGCGGGGGGGCCGGTGAGCAGTTCTTC
>many|TRBV29-1|-|TRBJ2-3
CSVVGLRPTDTQYF
TGCAGCGTGGTGGGCCTTAGACCCACAGATACGCAGTATTTT
>many|TRBV7-2|TRBD2|TRBJ2-5
CASSLWSGVETQYF
TGTGCCAGCAGCTTATGGAGCGGGGTTGAGACCCAGTACTTC
>-|TRBV20-1|TRBD1|TRBJ2-1
CSAKGPGQGFNEQFF
TGCAGTGCTAAGGGACCGGGACAGGGTTTTAATGAGCAGTTCTTC
>-|TRBV7-2|-|TRBJ2-1
CASSLYAPNYNEQFF
TGTGCCAGCAGCTTATACGCCCCTAATTACAATGAGCAGTTCTTC
>-|TRBV7-6|-|TRBJ1-1
CASNYGRRPGEAFF
TGTGCCAGCAACTATGGGCGCAGACCGGGAGAAGCTTTCTTT
>few|TRBV7-9|-|TRBJ1-2
CASSRRSLYGYTF
TGTGCCAGCAGCCGTCGGTCGTTGTATGGCTACACCTTC
>-|TRBV10-3|TRBD1|TRBJ1-1
CAISEEGQGRTEAFF
TGTGCCATCAGTGAGGAGGGACAGGGAAGAACTGAAGCTTTCTTT
>-|TRBV6-2/TRBV6-3|-|TRBJ1-1
CASSFSFRRLGPYTEAFF
TGTGCCAGCAGTTTTAGTTTCCGTCGTTTGGGCCCCTACACTGAAGCTTTCTTT
>-|TRBV7-2|TRBD1|TRBJ1-2
CASSLTGGFGYGYTF
TGTGCCAGCAGCTTGACAGGGGGCTTTGGCTATGGCTACACCTTC
>-|TRBV12-5|-|TRBJ2-3
CASGLKRAAGLTDTQYF
TGTGCTAGTGGTTTGAAGAGGGCGGCAGGACTCACAGATACGCAGTATTTT
>once|TRBV20-1|TRBD1|TRBJ1-5
CSASWTGNYNQPQHF
TGCAGTGCTAGCTGGACAGGGAATTACAATCAGCCCCAGCATTTT
>-|TRBV5-1|-|TRBJ2-7
CASSFYREGEQYF
TGCGCCAGCAGCTTTTACAGGGAGGGCGAGCAGTACTTC
>-|TRBV12-3/TRBV12-4|-|TRBJ2-3
CASSYIADTQYF
TGTGCCAGCAGTTATATTGCCGATACGCAGTATTTT
>-|TRBV7-2|-|TRBJ2-6
CASSSRRSGANVLTF
TGTGCCAGCAGCTCACGACGCTCTGGGGCCAACGTCCTGACTTTC
>-|TRBV4-2|-|TRBJ2-7
CASSQDAGSNYEQYF
TGTGCCAGCAGCCAAGATGCCGGGAGTAACTACGAGCAGTACTTC
>once|TRBV25-1|TRBD1|TRBJ1-1
CASRGQGWTEAFF
TGTGCCAGCAGAGGACAGGGGTGGACTGAAGCTTTCTTT
>-|TRBV21-1|-|TRBJ2-7
CASSKVKDYEQYF
TGTGCCAGCAGCAAAGTCAAGGACTACGAGCAGTACTTC
>many|TRBV9|-|TRBJ2-3
CASSGNTDTQYF
TGTGCCAGCAGCGGGAACACAGATACGCAGTATTTT
>-|TRBV20-1|-|TRBJ1-3
CSATRDAGNTIYF
TGCAGTGCTACCCGGGACGCTGGAAACACCATATATTTT
>-|TRBV12-3/TRBV12-4|-|TRBJ2-3
CASSPRGAGASTDTQYF
TGTGCCAGCAGTCCGCGCGGGGCGGGGGCTAGCACAGATACGCAGTATTTT
>-|TRBV20-1|TRBD2|TRBJ2-1
CSATPFQRGGYNEQFF
TGCAGTGCCACGCCCTTCCAGCGGGGGGGATACAATGAGCAGTTCTTC
>-|TRBV10-3|-|TRBJ2-5
CAIRSQETQYF
TGTGCCATCAGAAGTCAAGAGACCCAGTACTTC
>once|TRBV11-2|-|TRBJ2-1
CASSWGGLNEQFF
TGTGCCAGCAGCTGGGGGGGGCTTAATGAGCAGTTCTTC
>-|TRBV12-3/TRBV12-4|TRBD2|TRBJ2-1
CASSSLAVPYNEQFF
TGTGCCAGCAGCTCCCTAGCGGTGCCCTACAATGAGCAGTTCTTC